Sequencing of this T cell receptor beta chain was carried out in a study of regulatory T cells in long-lasting Graves disease. Time point noted: persistent/refractory GD, antithyroid drugs over 5 years with positive TRAb. RNA extracted from PBMCs served as the sequencing template. The CDR3 length is 16 residues. V lost 2 bases and J lost 2; bases outside the gene matches: 3. In germline, CDR1 is MDHEN, CDR2 SYDVKM. CDR3-region Arm-PCR and iRepertoire HTBI primers produced the TCR beta libraries. TCRdb itself ran the multiplex PCR reads through MiXCR, one entry per CDR3 protein. The table shows a few hundred thousand distinct CDR3 sequences, with more than 20% occurring only once.

The sequenced sample was peripheral blood mononuclear cells (PBMCs), obtained when the disease was refractory, from a patient treated with antithyroid drugs. The origin of this receptor is a woman aged 40 to 50 with Graves disease. The chain couples TRBV28 to TRBJ1-6, with 7 bases aligning to TRBD1. The CDR3 nucleotides are TGTGCCAGCAGTTTACCGGGACAGCCCTATAATTCACCCCTCCACTTT. The encoded protein is CASSLPGQPYNSPLHF.